These T cell receptor beta chains were read from a single sample in a study of regulatory T cells in long-lasting Graves disease. TCRdb reprocessed the multiplex PCR reads with MiXCR, giving one entry per CDR3 protein. This table holds hundreds of thousands of distinct CDR3 sequences, 20% to 25% found once. This specimen was peripheral blood mononuclear cells (PBMCs), taken when the disease was refractory, from a patient treated with antithyroid drugs. The receptors originated from a female donor with Graves disease. Both conserved end residues are part of each CDR3. The D gene is left open where the match is weak. Part of the rows lack a size; the others show once, few, many or a class for expanded clones.

TRBV27	TRBD1	TRBJ1-5	many	14	CASSPQGSRQPQHF	TGTGCCAGCAGTCCACAGGGGTCCCGGCAGCCCCAGCATTTT
TRBV6-2/TRBV6-3	TRBD1	TRBJ2-7	many	16	CASTYDRTGALYEQYF	TGTGCCAGCACCTACGACCGGACAGGTGCCCTCTACGAGCAGTACTTC
TRBV4-2	-	TRBJ1-1	-	15	CASSPSTLRGTEAFF	TGTGCCAGCAGCCCCTCCACTTTAAGGGGCACCGAAGCTTTCTTT
TRBV7-9	-	TRBJ1-4	-	20	CASSLDIMLSSTQRDEKLFF	TGTGCCAGCAGCTTAGATATTATGTTAAGTTCGACACAACGGGATGAAAAACTGTTTTTT
TRBV6-7	-	TRBJ1-4	few	14	CASSYSIPQAKLFF	TGTGCCAGCAGTTACTCGATCCCCCAGGCAAAACTGTTTTTT
TRBV5-1	-	TRBJ2-5	few	15	CASSRQTAFQETQYF	TGCGCCAGCAGTCGCCAGACAGCATTTCAAGAGACCCAGTACTTC
TRBV28	-	TRBJ1-5	many	13	CASSFEYSQPQHF	TGTGCCAGCAGTTTCGAGTATAGTCAGCCCCAGCATTTT
TRBV29-1	TRBD1	TRBJ2-7	few	15	CSVEETGQGAREQYF	TGCAGCGTTGAAGAGACCGGACAGGGGGCGAGAGAGCAGTACTTC
TRBV6-5	TRBD2	TRBJ2-2	many	16	CASSYALGLEIGELFF	TGTGCCAGCAGTTACGCGTTGGGACTAGAGATCGGGGAGCTGTTTTTT
TRBV28	-	TRBJ1-5	many	13	CASRTPPNQPQHF	TGTGCCAGCAGGACACCGCCCAATCAGCCCCAGCATTTT
TRBV12-3/TRBV12-4	-	TRBJ1-2	many	15	CASSFSQGNPHGYTF	TGTGCCAGCAGTTTTAGCCAAGGGAACCCTCATGGCTACACCTTC
TRBV7-9	TRBD1	TRBJ2-6	-	18	CASSLPTGGVLGANVLTF	TGTGCCAGCAGCCTACCGACAGGGGGCGTGTTGGGGGCCAACGTCCTGACTTTC
TRBV30	-	TRBJ2-5	many	13	CAWSVLTQETQYF	TGTGCCTGGAGTGTACTAACCCAAGAGACCCAGTACTTC
TRBV9	-	TRBJ2-7	once	16	CASSPRADLNSYEQYF	TGTGCCAGCAGCCCAAGGGCGGACCTCAACTCCTACGAGCAGTACTTC
TRBV19	-	TRBJ1-2	few	13	CASSPGFPYGYTF	TGTGCCAGTAGTCCAGGATTCCCGTATGGCTACACCTTC